This T cell receptor (beta chain) emerged from a study of T-cell reconstitution after alpha-beta-depleted transplantation in children. This clonotype was seen many times. Unique molecular identifiers were used in preparing the TCRbeta library. TCRdb fed the PCR reads into MiXCR, producing one record per CDR3 protein. The data hold roughly 790,000 distinct CDR3 sequences, with around 17% observed a single time. This CDR3 is built from 15 residues. V lost 5 bases, J lost 0 bases, and 4 bases stayed unmatched. This sequence originates from a male patient younger than 18 who had a stem cell transplant for acute lymphoblastic leukemia, so the T cells may come from the graft donor. The chain is built from TRBV12-3 or TRBV12-4 and TRBJ2-3; TRBD2 matches 8 bases. The source material was PBMCs, mostly from graft donor cells, sampled 360 days after TCRalphabeta/CD19-depleted stem cell transplant. CDR3 amino acids: CASSPGGTSTDTQYF. CDR3 sequence (DNA): TGTGCCAGCAGTCCGGGGGGGACTAGCACAGATACGCAGTATTTT.